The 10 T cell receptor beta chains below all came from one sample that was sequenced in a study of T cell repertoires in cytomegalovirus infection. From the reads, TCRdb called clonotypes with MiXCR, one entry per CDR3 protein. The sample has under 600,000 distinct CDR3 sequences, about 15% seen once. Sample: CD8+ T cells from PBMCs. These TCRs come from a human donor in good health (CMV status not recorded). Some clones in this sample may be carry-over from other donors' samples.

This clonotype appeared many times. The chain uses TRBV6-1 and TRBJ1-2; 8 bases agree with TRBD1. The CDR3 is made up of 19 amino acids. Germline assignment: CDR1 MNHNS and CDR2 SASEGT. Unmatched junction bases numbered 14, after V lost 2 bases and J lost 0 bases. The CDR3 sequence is CASSERIRDRRFPNYGYTF. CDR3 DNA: TGTGCCAGCAGTGAAAGAATCCGGGACAGGCGATTTCCTAACTATGGCTACACCTTC.

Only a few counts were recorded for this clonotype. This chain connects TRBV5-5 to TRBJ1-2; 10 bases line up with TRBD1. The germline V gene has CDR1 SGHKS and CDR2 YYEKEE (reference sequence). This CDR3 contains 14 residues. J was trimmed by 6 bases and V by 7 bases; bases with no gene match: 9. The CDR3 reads CASRSGTGVDGYTF. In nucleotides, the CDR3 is TGTGCCAGCCGCTCCGGGACAGGGGTGGATGGCTACACCTTC.

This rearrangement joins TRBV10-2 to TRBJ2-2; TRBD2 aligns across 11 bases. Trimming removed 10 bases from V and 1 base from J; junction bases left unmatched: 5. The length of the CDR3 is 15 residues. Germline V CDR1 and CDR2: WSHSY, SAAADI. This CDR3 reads CATGTSGLNTGELFF. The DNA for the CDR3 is TGCGCCACCGGGACTAGCGGTTTGAACACCGGGGAGCTGTTTTTT.

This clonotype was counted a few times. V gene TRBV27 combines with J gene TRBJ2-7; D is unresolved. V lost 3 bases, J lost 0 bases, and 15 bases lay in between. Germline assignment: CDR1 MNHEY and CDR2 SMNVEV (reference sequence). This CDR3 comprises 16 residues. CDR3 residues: CASSFAPDGASYEQYF. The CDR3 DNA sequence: TGTGCCAGCAGTTTTGCCCCAGACGGAGCCTCCTACGAGCAGTACTTC.

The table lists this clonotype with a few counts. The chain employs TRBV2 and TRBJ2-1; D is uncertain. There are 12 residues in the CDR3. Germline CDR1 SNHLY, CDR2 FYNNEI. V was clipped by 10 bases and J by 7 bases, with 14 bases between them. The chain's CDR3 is CATSWVGNEQFF. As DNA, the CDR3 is TGTGCCACCTCTTGGGTAGGGAATGAGCAGTTCTTC.

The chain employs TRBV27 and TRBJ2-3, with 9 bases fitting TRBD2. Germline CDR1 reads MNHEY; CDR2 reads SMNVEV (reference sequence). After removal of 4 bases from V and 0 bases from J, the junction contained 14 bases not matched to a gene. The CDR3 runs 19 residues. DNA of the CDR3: TGTGCCAGCAGTTCCCAGTCGGAACTAGCGGGTTCTAGCACAGATACGCAGTATTTT. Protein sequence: CASSSQSELAGSSTDTQYF.

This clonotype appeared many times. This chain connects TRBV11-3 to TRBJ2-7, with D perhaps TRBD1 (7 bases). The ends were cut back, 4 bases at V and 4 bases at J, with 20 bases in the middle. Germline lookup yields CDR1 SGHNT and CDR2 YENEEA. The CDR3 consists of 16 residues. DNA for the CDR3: TGTGCCAGCAGCTGGGAGGAGCAGGGGGACTTTTACGAGCAGTACTTC. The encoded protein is CASSWEEQGDFYEQYF.

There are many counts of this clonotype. The CDR3 is CATQKLEGADTQYF. DNA for the CDR3: TGCGCCACCCAGAAATTGGAGGGGGCAGATACGCAGTATTTT. This chain joins TRBV4-1 and TRBJ2-3; D is possibly TRBD1 or TRBD2 (6 bases each). Germline V gives CDR1 MGHRA, CDR2 YSYEKL. This CDR3 has 14 amino acids. V was shortened by 10 bases and J by 4 bases, with 18 bases between the two germline ends.

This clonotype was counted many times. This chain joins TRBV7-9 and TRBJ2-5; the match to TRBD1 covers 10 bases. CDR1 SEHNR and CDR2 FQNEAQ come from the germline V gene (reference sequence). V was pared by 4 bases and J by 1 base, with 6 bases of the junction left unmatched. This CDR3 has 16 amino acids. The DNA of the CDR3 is TGTGCCAGCAGCTACCGGGACAGGGGTTCCCAAGAGACCCAGTACTTC. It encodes CASSYRDRGSQETQYF. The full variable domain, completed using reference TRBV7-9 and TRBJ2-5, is DTGVSQNPRHKITKRGQNVTFRCDPISEHNRLYWYRQTLGQGPEFLTYFQNEAQLEKSRLLSDRFSAERPKGSFSTLEIQRTEQGDSAMYLCASSYRDRGSQETQYFGPGTRLLVL.

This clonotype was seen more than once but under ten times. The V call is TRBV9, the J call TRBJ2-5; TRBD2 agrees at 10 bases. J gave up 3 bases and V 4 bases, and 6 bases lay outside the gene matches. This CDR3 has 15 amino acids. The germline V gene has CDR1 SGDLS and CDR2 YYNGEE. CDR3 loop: CASSQTSGVEETQYF. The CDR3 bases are TGTGCCAGCAGCCAAACTAGCGGGGTGGAAGAGACCCAGTACTTC.